The 7 T cell receptor beta chains reported below all come from one sample, sequenced in a study of response to subunit inactivated influenza vaccine (dated by TCRdb to the late 2010s). Library preparation employed RT-PCR. Sequencing relied on an Illumina HiSeq 2500. In TCRdb, the public reads were trimmed at Q25 with fastp and aligned with MiXCR, with productive beta chains retained. Entries are consolidated by CDR3 protein sequence, retaining the most common genes and DNA. This sample comprises about 540,000 distinct CDR3 sequences, less than 25% of them detected only once. The top ten constitute 2.5% to 3% of the sample. The sample was also linked to a second study, of T cells expressing NK-cell markers. As that second study puts it: 5'RACE template switching, by which a universal primer site and unique molecular identifiers were added, was used to make TCR beta cDNA libraries.

Sequenced here: CD4+ T cells sorted from PBMCs, sampled 11 to 12 days after vaccination. These receptors originate from a man aged 50-60 years who received an inactivated influenza vaccine. Donor details come from another sample of the same person, matched by shared clones.

The V gene is TRBV27, the J gene TRBJ2-7; 7 nucleotides match TRBD1. The CDR3 contains 18 residues. Trimming removed 4 bases from V and 0 bases from J; junction bases left unmatched: 15. Germline V gives CDR1 MNHEY, CDR2 SMNVEV (reference sequence). CDR3 bases: TGTGCCAGCAGTTCAACACCCCCTTGGGCAGGGGGCTCCTACGAGCAGTACTTC. As protein: CASSSTPPWAGGSYEQYF.

The chain recombines TRBV6-2 or TRBV6-3 with TRBJ2-3, with D unclear. The V gene lost 7 bases and the J gene lost 9 bases, with 20 bases spanning the gap. The CDR3 runs 14 residues. In germline, CDR1 is MNHEY, CDR2 SVGEGT. This CDR3 reads CASTDRTEQITQYF. As DNA, the CDR3 is TGTGCCAGCACCGACCGGACGGAACAGATAACGCAGTATTTT.

The CDR3 region is CATSRAPVETQYF. The CDR3, as DNA: TGTGCCACCAGCAGAGCACCAGTTGAGACCCAGTACTTC. V is TRBV15 and J is TRBJ2-5; D remains ambiguous. The V end was cut by 1 base, the J end by 5 bases, with 8 bases between. Per germline, CDR1 LNHNV and CDR2 YYDKDF (reference sequence). The CDR3 extends over 13 amino acids.

The table lists this clonotype with a few counts. The CDR3 bases are TGTGCCAGCAGCTTGGACAGGGGTCTCACAGATACGCAGTATTTT. Amino acids: CASSLDRGLTDTQYF. This chain uses TRBV5-4 with TRBJ2-3; 7 bases agree with TRBD1. CDR1 and CDR2 from the germline V gene are SGHNT and YYREEE (reference sequence). Trimming took 0 bases from V and 2 from J; bases not matched to a gene: 3. The CDR3 has 15 residues. Full variable domain (rest looked up from reference TRBV5-4 and TRBJ2-3): ETGVTQSPTHLIKTRGQQVTLRCSSQSGHNTVSWYQQALGQGPQFIFQYYREEENGRGNFPPRFSGLQFPNYSSELNVNALELDDSALYLCASSLDRGLTDTQYFGPGTRLTVL.

This chain uses TRBV12-3 or TRBV12-4 with TRBJ2-7, with TRBD1 identical over 8 bases. V shed 8 bases, J shed 0 bases, and the junction held 3 bases outside the gene matches. This CDR3 has 13 amino acids. CDR3 sequence: CASGQGASYEQYF. DNA for the CDR3: TGTGCCAGCGGCCAGGGGGCCTCCTACGAGCAGTACTTC.

The rearrangement links TRBV2 to TRBJ2-1; 10 bases match TRBD2. Germline CDR1 SNHLY, CDR2 FYNNEI. The J segment lost 15 bases and the V segment lost 7 bases, leaving 3 bases of the junction unmatched. The CDR3 has 10 residues. CDR3 bases: TGTGCCAGCAAAGGGACTAGCGTGTTCTTC. Translation gives CASKGTSVFF.

V is TRBV27 and J is TRBJ2-7, with D perhaps matching TRBD1 or TRBD2 (5 bases each). The CDR3 loop spans 17 amino acids. Trimming pared 5 bases from V and 0 bases from J, leaving 20 bases between. Per germline, CDR1 MNHEY and CDR2 SMNVEV (reference sequence). The CDR3 sequence: CASSQAKGTPGSYEQYF. The CDR3, as DNA: TGTGCCAGCAGTCAGGCGAAAGGGACCCCCGGCTCCTACGAGCAGTACTTC.